Following are 25 T cell receptor beta chains from one sample sequenced in a study of beta chain features in type 1 diabetes. Sequenced material consisted of expressed TCRB transcripts (all of the isolated RNA was reverse transcribed). Sequencing used immunoSEQ multiplex PCR; TCRdb keeps in-frame clones, though not all of them. The table shows a few hundred thousand clones, with about 15% occurring only once. Material: naive CD4+ T cells from blood. The origin of the receptors is a woman aged 18 to 35 in good health.

This clone was counted between two and nine times. V gene TRBV19 combines with J gene TRBJ2-1, with 12 bases fitting TRBD2. The CDR3 has 16 amino acids. Germline V gene lookup returns CDR1 LNHDA and CDR2 SQIVND (reference sequence). Trimming cost V 6 bases and J 0 bases; bases outside gene matches: 3. CDR3: CASRKTSGGSYNEQFF. The CDR3 DNA is TGTGCCAGTAGGAAGACTAGCGGGGGCTCCTACAATGAGCAGTTCTTC.

This rearrangement joins TRBV5-1 to TRBJ2-7; 10 nucleotides line up with TRBD2. The CDR3 has 15 amino acids. V was pared by 1 base and J by 3 bases, with 4 bases of the junction left unmatched. Germline values: CDR1 SGHRS, CDR2 YFSETQ. The CDR3, as DNA: TGCGCCAGCAGCTTGAGACTAGCGGGTATCTACGAGCAGTACTTC. It yields the protein CASSLRLAGIYEQYF.

This clone has just a few counts. V gene TRBV30 combines with J gene TRBJ2-7, with a weak D call TRBD2 (6 bases). Germline V lookup: CDR1 GTSNPN, CDR2 SVGIG (reference sequence). The CDR3 extends over 14 amino acids. Trimming took off 4 bases at V and 0 bases at J, with 13 bases between the two ends. The CDR3 here is CAWNQGGPSYEQYF. In DNA form, the CDR3 reads TGTGCCTGGAACCAAGGAGGGCCCTCCTACGAGCAGTACTTC.

The chain couples TRBV10-3 to TRBJ2-1, with 9 bases lining up with TRBD2. Germline values: CDR1 ENHRY, CDR2 SYGVKD. V lost 3 bases and J lost 3; bases outside the gene matches: 3. This CDR3 has 15 residues. CDR3 sequence: CAISDALAGYNEQFF. For the CDR3, the DNA is TGTGCCATCAGTGATGCACTAGCGGGCTACAATGAGCAGTTCTTC.

This clone occurred a few times. V is TRBV30 and J is TRBJ2-1, with 8 bases fitting TRBD2. Trimming removed 1 base from V and 9 bases from J; junction bases left unmatched: 2. The CDR3 extends over 12 amino acids. Germline loops: CDR1 GTSNPN, CDR2 SVGIG (reference sequence). The CDR3 spells CAWSETSVEQFF. DNA for the CDR3: TGTGCCTGGAGTGAGACTAGCGTTGAGCAGTTCTTC.

The genes are TRBV28 and TRBJ1-2, with D perhaps matching TRBD1 (6 bases). The length of the CDR3 is 15 residues. The V end lost 6 bases, the J end lost 5 bases, and 19 bases lay between the germline ends. Germline V lookup: CDR1 MDHEN, CDR2 SYDVKM. In nucleotides, the CDR3 is TGTGCCAGCAGCCTCTCCTCACAGGGCTGGTATGGCTACACCTTC. This codes for CASSLSSQGWYGYTF.

This clone was detected a few times. CDR3 loop: CSVRGQGRLSEQYF. The DNA for the CDR3 is TGCAGCGTTAGGGGACAGGGACGGCTGAGCGAGCAGTACTTC. V and J are TRBV29-1 and TRBJ2-7, with 9 bases fitting TRBD1. V shed 5 bases, J shed 6 bases, and the junction held 11 bases outside the gene matches. Per the germline V gene, CDR1 is SQVTM and CDR2 is ANQGSEA. CDR3 length: 14 amino acids.

This clone was counted a few times. The V gene is TRBV29-1, the J gene TRBJ2-1; 11 bases line up with TRBD2. The CDR3 loop spans 20 amino acids. V trimming: 2 bases; J trimming: 2 bases; junction bases outside the gene matches: 17. Germline CDR1 is SQVTM and CDR2 is ANQGSEA. The CDR3 loop is CSVEPFFGSGLAGTYNEQFF. Here the CDR3 DNA reads TGCAGCGTTGAACCATTTTTTGGGTCCGGACTAGCGGGTACCTACAATGAGCAGTTCTTC.

This clone has only a few counts. This chain uses TRBV7-9 with TRBJ2-5; 11 nucleotides agree with TRBD1. The J call is in doubt because the DNA end fits TRBJ2-7 better. Germline-derived CDR1 and CDR2 are SEHNR and FQNEAQ (reference sequence). The CDR3 is made up of 13 amino acids. The DNA for the CDR3 is TGTGCCAGCAGTTCAGGGACAGGGGGCGAGCAGTACTTC. As protein: CASSSGTGGEQYF.

The V and J genes are TRBV9 and TRBJ2-7; TRBD2 matches 9 bases. The CDR3 covers 18 residues. V was pared by 0 bases and J by 5 bases, with 15 bases of the junction left unmatched. CDR1 is SGDLS, CDR2 YYNGEE, per germline. CDR3 in DNA: TGTGCCAGCAGCGTAGGGTCTGGGAGTGCGGGAGGGCGCCACGAGCAGTACTTC. This encodes CASSVGSGSAGGRHEQYF.

The rearrangement joins TRBV29-1 to TRBJ2-1, with D tentatively TRBD1 (5 bases). Germline-derived CDR1 and CDR2 are SQVTM and ANQGSEA. The V gene lost 0 bases and the J gene lost 10 bases, with 16 bases spanning the gap. The CDR3 loop spans 14 amino acids. The chain's CDR3 is CSVEENGVTGEQFF. The CDR3 DNA reads TGCAGCGTTGAAGAAAATGGGGTCACAGGCGAGCAGTTCTTC.

The chain has TRBV9 and TRBJ2-6; unclear D gene. Germline lookup yields CDR1 SGDLS and CDR2 YYNGEE. CDR3 length: 13 amino acids. The V end lost 4 bases, the J end lost 9 bases, and 11 bases lay between the germline ends. Written as DNA, the CDR3 is TGTGCCAGCAGCCCCCTTGCGGTCAACGTCCTGACTTTC. Encoded protein: CASSPLAVNVLTF. The full variable domain, in which reference TRBV9 and TRBJ2-6 provide the parts outside the CDR3, is DSGVTQTPKHLITATGQRVTLRCSPRSGDLSVYWYQQSLDQGLQFLIQYYNGEERAKGNILERFSAQQFPDLHSELNLSSLELGDSALYFCASSPLAVNVLTFGAGSRLTVL.

This chain uses TRBV29-1 with TRBJ1-1; D remains ambiguous. Trimming removed 4 bases from V and 5 bases from J, with 11 bases in between. Germline V gives CDR1 SQVTM, CDR2 ANQGSEA. The CDR3 is 12 amino acids. This CDR3 is CSVATLGTEAFF. The CDR3 nucleotides read TGCAGCGTTGCGACCCTCGGGACTGAAGCTTTCTTT.

This clone was observed a few times. This chain uses TRBV28 with TRBJ2-1; TRBD2 aligns across 11 bases. The germline V gene encodes CDR1 MDHEN and CDR2 SYDVKM. After removal of 6 bases from V and 4 bases from J, the junction contained 5 bases not matched to a gene. This CDR3 spans 15 amino acids. Here the CDR3 reads CASRTGTSGYNEQFF. CDR3 sequence (DNA): TGTGCCAGCAGAACGGGGACTAGCGGATACAATGAGCAGTTCTTC.

V usage is TRBV28 and J usage is TRBJ1-2; 8 nucleotides align to TRBD1. The J segment lost 4 bases and the V segment lost 6 bases, leaving 7 bases of the junction unmatched. The CDR3 consists of 14 residues. Per the germline V gene, CDR1 is MDHEN and CDR2 is SYDVKM. The CDR3 region is CASSRTGGPYGYTF. CDR3 sequence (DNA): TGTGCCAGCAGCCGAACAGGGGGACCCTATGGCTACACCTTC.

This clone was observed a few times. The DNA for the CDR3 is TGTGCCAGCAGAGAGGGGCGGGAGAGTGGAGAGACCCAGTACTTC. It translates to CASREGRESGETQYF. V is TRBV28 and J is TRBJ2-5, with TRBD2 matching 7 bases. The CDR3 is 15 residues long. Germline V gene lookup returns CDR1 MDHEN and CDR2 SYDVKM. V shed 6 bases and J 4 bases; nucleotides not matched to a gene: 11.

This clone was seen only a few times. V and J are TRBV4-3 and TRBJ1-5; D gene uncertain. Per germline, CDR1 LGHNA and CDR2 YSLEER. This CDR3 region has 14 residues. The germline V and J ends were trimmed by 0 bases and 7 bases, with 10 bases remaining between them. The CDR3 region has the DNA TGCGCCAGCAGCCAAGAGACGACTGGGCAGCCCCAGCATTTT. This translates into CASSQETTGQPQHF.

This clone was counted between two and nine times. CDR3: CSVERTSGPPNEQYF. CDR3 DNA sequence: TGCAGCGTTGAAAGGACTAGCGGGCCGCCGAACGAGCAGTACTTC. V gene TRBV29-1 combines with J gene TRBJ2-7; TRBD2 aligns across 11 bases. Per the germline V gene, CDR1 is SQVTM and CDR2 is ANQGSEA. This CDR3 comprises 15 residues. V shed 2 bases and J 5 bases; nucleotides not matched to a gene: 8.

The gene calls are TRBV30 and TRBJ1-2; 9 nucleotides line up with TRBD1. There are 13 residues in the CDR3. J was trimmed by 6 bases and V by 3 bases; bases with no gene match: 5. Germline V gene lookup returns CDR1 GTSNPN and CDR2 SVGIG (reference sequence). In DNA, the CDR3 is TGTGCCTGGAGGGAACAGGGGGCGGATGGCTACACCTTC. Encoded protein: CAWREQGADGYTF.

The sample holds a few counts of this clone. The genes are TRBV29-1 and TRBJ2-5; no clear D. The CDR3 is 13 amino acids. Germline loops: CDR1 SQVTM, CDR2 ANQGSEA. V was shortened by 3 bases and J by 2 bases, with 10 bases between the two germline ends. CDR3 bases: TGCAGCGTTGAGTTCAGACTTCAAGAGACCCAGTACTTC. It encodes CSVEFRLQETQYF.

This clone has more than one count but fewer than ten. The chain is built from TRBV5-1 and TRBJ1-2, with TRBD1 matching over 7 bases. CDR1 is SGHRS and CDR2 is YFSETQ in the germline V gene. The junction had 5 bases not matched to a gene; V was cut back by 4 bases and J by 2 bases. CDR3 length: 14 amino acids. CDR3 sequence (DNA): TGCGCCAGCAGCCCCGGGACAGAAAACTATGGCTACACCTTC. This sequence encodes CASSPGTENYGYTF.

In its sample, this clone was seen a few times. The chain joins TRBV6-1 to TRBJ2-1, with 10 positions matching TRBD2. Germline trimming cut 3 bases from V and 0 bases from J; bases unmatched to any gene: 5. The CDR3 spans 17 residues. CDR1 is MNHNS, CDR2 SASEGT, per germline. DNA of the CDR3: TGTGCCAGCAGTGATCTAGCGGGAGTCCCCTCCTACAATGAGCAGTTCTTC. The encoded protein is CASSDLAGVPSYNEQFF.

A few counts support this clone. The V gene is TRBV5-6, the J gene TRBJ2-7; 9 positions match TRBD1. The CDR3 has 15 residues. The J segment lost 1 base and the V segment lost 2 bases, leaving 4 bases of the junction unmatched. The germline gives CDR1 SGHDT, CDR2 YYEEEE. The CDR3 here is CASSFLGTGSYEQYF. CDR3 nucleotides: TGTGCCAGCAGCTTCTTGGGGACAGGGTCCTACGAGCAGTACTTC.

The gene calls are TRBV19 and TRBJ1-5, with 11 positions matching TRBD1. The germline V gene encodes CDR1 LNHDA and CDR2 SQIVND (reference sequence). V dropped 7 bases and J dropped 4; count of bases not matched to a gene: 6. The CDR3 loop spans 15 amino acids. This CDR3 reads CASNADRGRNQPQHF. CDR3 in DNA: TGTGCCAGTAATGCGGACAGGGGGCGTAATCAGCCCCAGCATTTT.

This clone showed up just a few times. The chain joins TRBV7-2 to TRBJ1-5, with D possibly being TRBD1 (5 bases). This CDR3 region has 13 residues. The V end was cut by 7 bases, the J end by 5 bases, with 12 bases between. The germline V gene encodes CDR1 SGHTA and CDR2 FQGNSA. The CDR3 region has the DNA TGTGCCAGCACCCTGGGGGGGTATCAGCCCCAGCATTTT. It translates to CASTLGGYQPQHF.